The 27 T cell receptor beta chains given below trace back to one sample, sequenced in a study of OX40 agonist ivuxolimab in advanced cancers. The method was immunoSEQ multiplex PCR; TCRdb's version includes in-frame clones alone and lacks a portion of them. This sample has 12,000 or so clones; 65% to 70% occur once, and the top ten carry 26%. This sample comprised CD4+ or CD8+ T cells sorted from blood, obtained in a trial of the OX40 agonist ivuxolimab. The receptors stem from an adult with an advanced solid tumor such as melanoma, head and neck, liver or kidney cancer.

The rearrangement joins TRBV5-4 to TRBJ2-3; 7 bases are shared with TRBD2. CDR1 and CDR2 from the germline V gene are SGHNT and YYREEE (reference sequence). The CDR3 consists of 18 residues. After removal of 1 base from V and 7 bases from J, the junction contained 18 bases not matched to a gene. The CDR3 loop reads CASSLWSGMSTTPNTQYF. In DNA, the CDR3 is TGTGCCAGCAGCTTGTGGAGCGGGATGAGTACTACCCCAAATACGCAGTATTTT.

This sequence joins TRBV27 and TRBJ2-7; no firm D call. The CDR3 loop spans 10 amino acids. With 8 bases removed from V and 11 bases from J, the gap between germline ends came to 13 bases. Germline CDR1 reads MNHEY; CDR2 reads SMNVEV (reference sequence). The CDR3 nucleotides are TGTGCCAGCGGCGACTTCCCGGAGTACTTC. It yields the protein CASGDFPEYF.

The chain is built from TRBV28 and TRBJ2-1, with D possibly TRBD1 on 5 matching bases. CDR1 and CDR2 (germline): MDHEN, SYDVKM. The V gene lost 1 base and the J gene lost 5 bases, with 9 bases spanning the gap. The CDR3 length is 14 residues. DNA for the CDR3: TGTGCCAGCAGTTTATTAGGGGCAGACAATGAGCAGTTCTTC. It translates to CASSLLGADNEQFF.

The J gene is TRBJ1-6, the V gene TRBV27; D might be TRBD1 (5 bases). V lost 5 bases to trimming and J lost 2 bases, with 7 bases between them. The CDR3 runs 14 residues. Germline V gene data show CDR1 as MNHEY and CDR2 as SMNVEV (reference sequence). The DNA for the CDR3 is TGTGCCAGCAGTGTGACAGCCTATAATTCACCCCTCCACTTT. Translation: CASSVTAYNSPLHF.

The chain joins TRBV27 to TRBJ2-1; perhaps TRBD1 as D (6 bases). The CDR3 loop spans 17 amino acids. Germline CDR1 MNHEY, CDR2 SMNVEV (reference sequence). With 2 bases removed from V and 7 bases from J, the gap between germline ends came to 21 bases. CDR3 sequence (DNA): TGTGCCAGCAGTTTAATTGGGTCAGGGACACTTGGGAATGAGCAGTTCTTC. It yields the protein CASSLIGSGTLGNEQFF.

This clone appeared a few times. The genes are TRBV5-4 and TRBJ2-1; perhaps TRBD2 as D (6 bases). Trimming shortened V by 0 bases and J by 8 bases, and 15 bases separated the two germline ends. From germline, CDR1 is SGHNT and CDR2 YYREEE (reference sequence). The CDR3 loop spans 15 amino acids. The CDR3, as DNA: TGTGCCAGCAGCTTGGTAGGCGGGAAAGGCGATGAGCAGTTCTTC. It is translated as CASSLVGGKGDEQFF.

The rearrangement uses TRBV7-3 and TRBJ2-7; a weak D match, TRBD1 (6 bases). The V and J ends lost 2 bases and 6 bases respectively, with 17 bases between them. The CDR3 runs to 15 residues. Germline lookup yields CDR1 SGHTA and CDR2 FQGTGA. The CDR3 region has the DNA TGTGCCAGCAGCTTAGGGTTTTCCACAGGGTCCGAGCAGTACTTC. Its protein product is CASSLGFSTGSEQYF.

This clone was recorded a few times. V is TRBV4-2 and J is TRBJ1-1; D may be TRBD1 (5 bases). Per the germline V gene, CDR1 is LGHNA and CDR2 is YNFKEQ. The CDR3 is 15 residues long. The V end was cut by 3 bases, the J end by 3 bases, with 14 bases between. The CDR3 loop is CASSQITGSYTEAFF. CDR3 DNA sequence: TGTGCCAGCAGCCAGATCACAGGTTCCTACACTGAAGCTTTCTTT.

V gene TRBV9 combines with J gene TRBJ2-5, with TRBD2 as a possible D gene (5 bases). V dropped 0 bases and J dropped 1 base, with 13 bases sitting between them. Per the germline V gene, CDR1 is SGDLS and CDR2 is YYNGEE. The CDR3 consists of 16 residues. CDR3 in amino acids: CASSVDGINSQETQYF. The DNA of the CDR3 is TGTGCCAGCAGCGTAGACGGGATTAACTCCCAAGAGACCCAGTACTTC. Based on the CDR3 plus reference TRBV9 and TRBJ2-5, the full variable domain is DSGVTQTPKHLITATGQRVTLRCSPRSGDLSVYWYQQSLDQGLQFLIQYYNGEERAKGNILERFSAQQFPDLHSELNLSSLELGDSALYFCASSVDGINSQETQYFGPGTRLLVL.

V is TRBV30 and J is TRBJ2-6; TRBD2 is a possible D gene (5 bases). The V gene lost 2 bases and the J gene lost 2 bases, with 7 bases spanning the gap. The CDR3 is made up of 14 amino acids. CDR1 and CDR2 from the germline V gene are GTSNPN and SVGIG (reference sequence). CDR3 nucleotide sequence: TGTGCCTGGAGTATCGGGGCTGGGGCCAACGTCCTGACTTTC. Its protein product is CAWSIGAGANVLTF.

This clone rates as medium-sized. This chain joins TRBV27 and TRBJ2-1, with D perhaps assigned TRBD1 or TRBD2 (5 bases each). This CDR3 has 13 residues. The V end lost 7 bases, the J end lost 4 bases, and 11 bases lay between the germline ends. Germline V lookup: CDR1 MNHEY, CDR2 SMNVEV (reference sequence). This CDR3 is CASTLGPYNEQFF. DNA for the CDR3: TGTGCCAGCACCCTGGGACCTTACAATGAGCAGTTCTTC.

This clone showed up just a few times. J is TRBJ1-5 and V is TRBV19; 11 bases match TRBD1. Germline V gene data show CDR1 as LNHDA and CDR2 as SQIVND (reference sequence). The CDR3 runs to 15 residues. V dropped 4 bases and J dropped 2; count of bases not matched to a gene: 1. The DNA for the CDR3 is TGTGCCAGTAGTAGGGGACAGGGGGGCAATCAGCCCCAGCATTTT. This codes for CASSRGQGGNQPQHF.

The rearrangement links TRBV6-7 to TRBJ2-1, with 8 bases aligning to TRBD1. TRBV6-7 is an open reading frame whose function is uncertain. V shed 2 bases, J shed 8 bases, and the junction held 5 bases outside the gene matches. The CDR3 spans 14 residues. The CDR3 region is CASSYRQGQDEQFF. The CDR3 DNA reads as TGTGCCAGCAGTTACAGACAGGGGCAGGATGAGCAGTTCTTC.

V and J are TRBV7-9 and TRBJ1-2; D not certain. Trimming stripped 6 bases from V and 2 bases from J, with 16 bases between. Germline lookup yields CDR1 SEHNR and CDR2 FQNEAQ (reference sequence). CDR3 length: 15 amino acids. This chain's CDR3 is CASSFPDRLNYGYTF. In nucleotides, the CDR3 is TGTGCCAGCAGTTTTCCCGATCGATTGAACTATGGCTACACCTTC.

The chain carries TRBV28 and TRBJ1-2; tentative D call: TRBD1 (5 bases). V lost 8 bases to trimming and J lost 2 bases, with 9 bases between them. The length of the CDR3 is 12 residues. The germline V gene encodes CDR1 MDHEN and CDR2 SYDVKM. This chain's CDR3 is CASHQGNYGYTF. The CDR3 DNA follows: TGTGCCAGCCATCAGGGCAACTATGGCTACACCTTC.

The rearrangement uses TRBV9 and TRBJ2-3; a possible D gene is TRBD2 (6 bases). CDR3 size: 15 residues. Per germline, CDR1 SGDLS and CDR2 YYNGEE. With 7 bases removed from V and 6 bases from J, the gap between germline ends came to 21 bases. The CDR3 region has the DNA TGTGCCAGCTCCCATTCCGGGACTTCCGCGGATACGCAGTATTTT. This gives the protein CASSHSGTSADTQYF. Full variable domain (missing parts from reference TRBV9 and TRBJ2-3): DSGVTQTPKHLITATGQRVTLRCSPRSGDLSVYWYQQSLDQGLQFLIQYYNGEERAKGNILERFSAQQFPDLHSELNLSSLELGDSALYFCASSHSGTSADTQYFGPGTRLTVL.

This clone was seen a handful of times. The chain links TRBV2 to TRBJ1-5, with D hard to call. The germline V gene has CDR1 SNHLY and CDR2 FYNNEI. The CDR3 contains 12 residues. Trimming took 3 bases from V and 4 from J, leaving 4 bases between them. CDR3 nucleotides: TGTGCCAGCAGTGAGGGGAATCAGCCCCAGCATTTT. Protein sequence: CASSEGNQPQHF. The whole variable domain, filled in from reference TRBV2 and TRBJ1-5, reads EPEVTQTPSHQVTQMGQEVILRCVPISNHLYFYWYRQILGQKVEFLVSFYNNEISEKSEIFDDQFSVERPDGSNFTLKIRSTKLEDSAMYFCASSEGNQPQHFGDGTRLSIL.

The genes are TRBV13 and TRBJ1-6; tentatively, D is TRBD1 (6 bases). The germline CDR1 and CDR2 sequences are PRHDT and FYEKMQ (reference sequence). Deletions cut 5 bases from V and 6 bases from J, with 11 bases between. The CDR3 runs to 14 residues. CDR3 sequence reads: CASSQGQSNSPLHF. CDR3 bases: TGTGCCAGCAGCCAAGGACAGAGTAATTCACCCCTCCACTTT.

V is TRBV6-1 and J is TRBJ2-5; unclear D gene. The DNA end is more similar to TRBJ2-7, so the J call may be wrong. This CDR3 is 10 amino acids long. Germline V gene lookup returns CDR1 MNHNS and CDR2 SASEGT. The CDR3 nucleotides read TGTGCCAGCATGTCCTACGAGCAGTACTTC. It yields the protein CASMSYEQYF.

The genes are TRBV21-1 and TRBJ1-2. TRBV21-1 is tagged as a pseudogene. CDR3 length equals 13 residues. The CDR3 sequence is CASGGGRNYGYTF. DNA of the CDR3: TGTGCCAGCGGAGGCGGCAGAAACTATGGCTACACCTTC.

In this sample, this clone turned up a few times. This chain joins TRBV4-3 and TRBJ2-2, with D possibly matching TRBD1 (6 bases). Germline V CDR1 and CDR2: LGHNA, YSLEER. Between the trimmed V and J ends, which lost 0 bases and 2 bases, there was a span of 10 bases. This CDR3 region has 16 residues. CDR3 bases: TGCGCCAGCAGCCAAGATCGCAGGGGAAACACCGGGGAGCTGTTTTTT. The encoded protein is CASSQDRRGNTGELFF.

The J gene is TRBJ2-3, the V gene TRBV9; D gene unclear. The V gene lost 5 bases and the J gene lost 1 base, with 11 bases spanning the gap. Germline V CDR1 and CDR2: SGDLS, YYNGEE. This CDR3 comprises 14 residues. The CDR3 DNA sequence: TGTGCCAGCAGGCCGAGGAGTGGCACAGATACGCAGTATTTT. It specifies CASRPRSGTDTQYF.

J is TRBJ1-1 and V is TRBV18; D is possibly TRBD1 (5 bases). Germline CDR1 is KGHSH and CDR2 is LQKENI. This CDR3 contains 14 residues. Deletions cut 6 bases from V and 2 bases from J, with 13 bases between. The CDR3: CASSRAGSNTEAFF. DNA for the CDR3: TGTGCCAGCTCGCGGGCAGGGTCAAACACTGAAGCTTTCTTT.

The CDR3: CASSISAGGPEQYF. DNA for the CDR3: TGTGCCAGTAGTATTTCAGCGGGGGGACCTGAGCAGTACTTC. The rearrangement uses TRBV19 and TRBJ2-7; 9 bases line up with TRBD2. Unmatched junction bases numbered 7, after V lost 3 bases and J lost 7 bases. CDR1 is LNHDA, CDR2 SQIVND, per germline (reference sequence). The CDR3 sequence is 14 residues long.

The genes are TRBV4-2 and TRBJ2-7, with 10 positions matching TRBD2. The V gene end was trimmed by 0 bases and the J gene end by 4 bases; junction bases not matched to a gene: 3. Germline CDR1 and CDR2: LGHNA and YNFKEQ. This CDR3 spans 15 amino acids. The CDR3 region has the DNA TGTGCCAGCAGCCAAGATTCTAGCGGGGGATACGAGCAGTACTTC. This gives the protein CASSQDSSGGYEQYF.

The genes are TRBV7-9 and TRBJ1-1; 9 bases fit TRBD1. Germline assignment: CDR1 SEHNR and CDR2 FQNEAQ (reference sequence). J was trimmed by 5 bases and V by 2 bases; bases with no gene match: 3. The CDR3 loop spans 14 amino acids. The CDR3 nucleotides are TGTGCCAGCAGCTTATCAGGACAGGGGACTGAAGCTTTCTTT. Translated, it gives CASSLSGQGTEAFF.

V gene TRBV28 combines with J gene TRBJ1-3, with TRBD1 as a possible D gene (6 bases). Germline CDR1 reads MDHEN; CDR2 reads SYDVKM. The CDR3 contains 17 residues. Trimming pared 3 bases from V and 7 bases from J, leaving 22 bases between. CDR3: CASSFSGAALRGNTIYF. The CDR3 DNA reads as TGTGCCAGCAGTTTTTCGGGGGCGGCCCTAAGGGGTAACACCATATATTTT.